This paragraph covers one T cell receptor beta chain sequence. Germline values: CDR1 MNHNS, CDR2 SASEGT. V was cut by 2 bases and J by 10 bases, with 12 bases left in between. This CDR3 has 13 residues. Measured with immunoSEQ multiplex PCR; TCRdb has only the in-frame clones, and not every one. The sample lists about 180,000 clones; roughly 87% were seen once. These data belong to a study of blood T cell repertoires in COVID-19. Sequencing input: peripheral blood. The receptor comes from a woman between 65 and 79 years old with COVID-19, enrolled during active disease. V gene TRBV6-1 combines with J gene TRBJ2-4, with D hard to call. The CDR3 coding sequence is TGTGCCAGCAGTGAAACCCCCCTATGGATTCAGTACTTC. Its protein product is CASSETPLWIQYF.